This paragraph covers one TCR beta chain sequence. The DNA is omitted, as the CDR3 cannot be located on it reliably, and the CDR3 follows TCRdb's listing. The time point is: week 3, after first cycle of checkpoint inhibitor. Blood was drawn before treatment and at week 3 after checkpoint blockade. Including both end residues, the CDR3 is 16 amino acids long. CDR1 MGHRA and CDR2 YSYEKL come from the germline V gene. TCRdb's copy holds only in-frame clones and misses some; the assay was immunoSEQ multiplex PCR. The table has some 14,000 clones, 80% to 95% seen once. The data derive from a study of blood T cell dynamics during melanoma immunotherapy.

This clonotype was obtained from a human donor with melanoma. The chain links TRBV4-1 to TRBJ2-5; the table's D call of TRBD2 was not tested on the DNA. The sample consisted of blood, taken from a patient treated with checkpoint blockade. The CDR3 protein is CASSSSARGSSYEQYF.